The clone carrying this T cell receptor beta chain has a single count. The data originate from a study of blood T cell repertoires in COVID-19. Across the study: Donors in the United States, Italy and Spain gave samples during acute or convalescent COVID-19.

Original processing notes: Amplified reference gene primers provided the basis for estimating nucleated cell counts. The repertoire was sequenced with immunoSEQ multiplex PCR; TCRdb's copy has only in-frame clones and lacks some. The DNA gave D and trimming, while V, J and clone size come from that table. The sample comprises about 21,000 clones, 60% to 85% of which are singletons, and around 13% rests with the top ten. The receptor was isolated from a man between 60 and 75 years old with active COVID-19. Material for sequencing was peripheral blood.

As DNA, the CDR3 is TGTGCCAGCAGCCTTAGCGGGAGGGCCGGGGAGACCCAGTACTTC. Its protein product is CASSLSGRAGETQYF. The gene calls are TRBV7-9 and TRBJ2-5; TRBD2 matches at 11 bases. Germline CDR1 is SEHNR and CDR2 is FQNEAQ (reference sequence). The CDR3 has 15 amino acids. V shed 5 bases and J 5 bases; nucleotides not matched to a gene: 7.